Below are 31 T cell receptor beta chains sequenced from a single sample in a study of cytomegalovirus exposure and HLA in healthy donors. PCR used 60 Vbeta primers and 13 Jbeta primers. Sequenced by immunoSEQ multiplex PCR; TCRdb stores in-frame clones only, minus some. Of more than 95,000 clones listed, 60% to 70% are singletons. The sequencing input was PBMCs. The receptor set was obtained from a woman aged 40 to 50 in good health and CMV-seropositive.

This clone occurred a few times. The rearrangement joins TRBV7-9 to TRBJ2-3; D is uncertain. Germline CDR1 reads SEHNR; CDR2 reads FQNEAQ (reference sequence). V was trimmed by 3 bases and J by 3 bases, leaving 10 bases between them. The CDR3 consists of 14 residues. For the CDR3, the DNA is TGTGCCAGCAGCTTTCGCAGGCCTACAGATACGCAGTATTTT. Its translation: CASSFRRPTDTQYF.

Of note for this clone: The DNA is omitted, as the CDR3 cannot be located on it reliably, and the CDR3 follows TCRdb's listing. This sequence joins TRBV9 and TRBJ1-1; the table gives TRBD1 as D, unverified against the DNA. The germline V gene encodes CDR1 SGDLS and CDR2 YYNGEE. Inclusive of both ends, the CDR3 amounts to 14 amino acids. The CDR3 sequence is CASSVGGGTLQTFF.

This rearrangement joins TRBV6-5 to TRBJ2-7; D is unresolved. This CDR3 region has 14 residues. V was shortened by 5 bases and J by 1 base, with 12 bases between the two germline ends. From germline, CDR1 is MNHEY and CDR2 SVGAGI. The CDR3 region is CASSLGGSSYEQYF. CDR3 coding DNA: TGTGCCAGCAGTCTCGGCGGCAGTTCCTACGAGCAGTACTTC.

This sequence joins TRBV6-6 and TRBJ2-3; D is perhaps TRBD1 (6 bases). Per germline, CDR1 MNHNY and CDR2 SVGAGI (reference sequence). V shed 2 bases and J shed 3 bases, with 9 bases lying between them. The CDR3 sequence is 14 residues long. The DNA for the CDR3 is TGTGCCAGCAGTTACGACAGGTATACAGATACGCAGTATTTT. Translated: CASSYDRYTDTQYF.

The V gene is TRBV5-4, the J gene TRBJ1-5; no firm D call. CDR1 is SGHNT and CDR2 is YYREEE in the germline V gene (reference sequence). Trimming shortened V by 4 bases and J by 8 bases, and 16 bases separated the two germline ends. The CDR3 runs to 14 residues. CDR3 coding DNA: TGTGCCAGCAGCCCCAGTATAGCGGGAGAGCCCCAGCATTTT. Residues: CASSPSIAGEPQHF.

The CDR3 nucleotides are TGCGCCAGCAGCCAGGAGAGCACAGATACGCAGTATTTT. Encoded protein: CASSQESTDTQYF. The V gene is TRBV4-3, the J gene TRBJ2-3; D unclear. V was pared by 3 bases and J by 0 bases, with 4 bases between. Per the germline V gene, CDR1 is LGHNA and CDR2 is YSLEER. CDR3 length: 13 residues.

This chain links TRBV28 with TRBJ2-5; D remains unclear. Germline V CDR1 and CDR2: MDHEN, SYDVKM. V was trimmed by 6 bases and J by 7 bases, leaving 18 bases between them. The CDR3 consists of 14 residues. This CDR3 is CASSLHHRLVTQYF. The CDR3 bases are TGTGCCAGCAGCCTTCACCACAGATTGGTGACCCAGTACTTC.

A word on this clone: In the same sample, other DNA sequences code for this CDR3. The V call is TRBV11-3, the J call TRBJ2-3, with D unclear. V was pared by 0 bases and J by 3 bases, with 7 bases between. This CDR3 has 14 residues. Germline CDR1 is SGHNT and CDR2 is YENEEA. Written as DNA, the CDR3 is TGTGCCAGCAGCTTAGATCCTAATACAGATACGCAGTATTTT. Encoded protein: CASSLDPNTDTQYF.

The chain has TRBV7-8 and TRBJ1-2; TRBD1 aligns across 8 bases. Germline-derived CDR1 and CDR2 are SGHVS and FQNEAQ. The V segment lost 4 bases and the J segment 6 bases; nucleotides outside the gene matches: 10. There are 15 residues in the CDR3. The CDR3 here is CASSSTGTGFDGYTF. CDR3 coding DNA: TGTGCCAGCAGCTCGACCGGGACAGGATTCGATGGCTACACCTTC.

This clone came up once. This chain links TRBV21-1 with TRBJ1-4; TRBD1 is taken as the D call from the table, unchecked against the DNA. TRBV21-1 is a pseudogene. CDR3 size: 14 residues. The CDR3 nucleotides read TGTGCCAAAAGGGGTCCGGCAACTAATGAAAAACTGTTTTTT. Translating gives CAKRGPATNEKLFF.

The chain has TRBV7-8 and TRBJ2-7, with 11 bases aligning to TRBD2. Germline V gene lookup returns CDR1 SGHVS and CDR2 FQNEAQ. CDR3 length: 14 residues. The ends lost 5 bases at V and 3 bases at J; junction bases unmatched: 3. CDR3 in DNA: TGTGCCAGCAGCGCGGGACTAGCGGTCTACGAGCAGTACTTC. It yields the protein CASSAGLAVYEQYF.

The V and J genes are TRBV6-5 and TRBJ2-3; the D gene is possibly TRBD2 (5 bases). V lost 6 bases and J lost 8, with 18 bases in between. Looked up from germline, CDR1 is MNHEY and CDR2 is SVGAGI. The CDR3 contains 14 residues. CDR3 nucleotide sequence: TGTGCCAGCAGCCCGGCCGGGAACCTGGGTACGCAGTATTTT. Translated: CASSPAGNLGTQYF.

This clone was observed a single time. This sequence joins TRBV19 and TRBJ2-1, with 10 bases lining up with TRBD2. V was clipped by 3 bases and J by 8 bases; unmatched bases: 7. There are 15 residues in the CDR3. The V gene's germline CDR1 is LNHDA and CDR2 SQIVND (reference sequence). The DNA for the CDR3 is TGTGCCAGTAGTATTTGGCTAGCGGGAGACCATGAGCAGTTCTTC. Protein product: CASSIWLAGDHEQFF.

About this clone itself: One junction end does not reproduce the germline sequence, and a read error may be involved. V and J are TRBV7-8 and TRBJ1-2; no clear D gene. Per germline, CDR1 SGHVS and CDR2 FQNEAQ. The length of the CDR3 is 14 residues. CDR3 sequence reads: CASSRNPGNYGHTF. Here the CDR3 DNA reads TGTGCCAGCAGCCGAAACCCGGGGAACTATGGCCACACCTTC.

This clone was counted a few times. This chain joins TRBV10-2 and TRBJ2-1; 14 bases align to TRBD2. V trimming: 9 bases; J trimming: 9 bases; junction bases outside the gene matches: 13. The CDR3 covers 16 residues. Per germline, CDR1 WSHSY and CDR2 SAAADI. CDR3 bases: TGCGCCAGTAACCCGGGACTAGCGGGAGTGCCTGGTGAGCAGTTCTTC. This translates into CASNPGLAGVPGEQFF.

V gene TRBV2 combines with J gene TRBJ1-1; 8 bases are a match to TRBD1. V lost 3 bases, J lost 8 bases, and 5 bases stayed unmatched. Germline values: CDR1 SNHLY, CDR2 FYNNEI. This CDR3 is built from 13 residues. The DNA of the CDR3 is TGTGCCAGCAGTGATGACAGGGGTCGGGAAGCTTTCTTT. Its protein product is CASSDDRGREAFF.

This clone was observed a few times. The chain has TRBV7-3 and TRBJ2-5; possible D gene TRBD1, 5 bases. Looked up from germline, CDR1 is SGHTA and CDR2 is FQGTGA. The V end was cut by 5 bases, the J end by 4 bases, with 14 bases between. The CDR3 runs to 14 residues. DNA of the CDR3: TGTGCCAGCAGCCAGGGTGGGAATAGAGAGACCCAGTACTTC. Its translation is CASSQGGNRETQYF.

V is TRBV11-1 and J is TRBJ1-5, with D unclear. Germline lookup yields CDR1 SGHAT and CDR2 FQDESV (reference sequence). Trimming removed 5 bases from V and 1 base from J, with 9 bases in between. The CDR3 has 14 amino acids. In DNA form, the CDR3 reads TGTGCCAGCAGCCCGTCGGGGAGCAATCAGCCCCAGCATTTT. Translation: CASSPSGSNQPQHF.

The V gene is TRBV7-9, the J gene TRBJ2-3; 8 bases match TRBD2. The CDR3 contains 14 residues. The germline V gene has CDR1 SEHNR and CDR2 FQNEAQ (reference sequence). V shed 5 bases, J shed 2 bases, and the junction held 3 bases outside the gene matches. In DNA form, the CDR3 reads TGTGCCAGCAGCCCGGGAGGGCCCACAGATACGCAGTATTTT. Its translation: CASSPGGPTDTQYF.

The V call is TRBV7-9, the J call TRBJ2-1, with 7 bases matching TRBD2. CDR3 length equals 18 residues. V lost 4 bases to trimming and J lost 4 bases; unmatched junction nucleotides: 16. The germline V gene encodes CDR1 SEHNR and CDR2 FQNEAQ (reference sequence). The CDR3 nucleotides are TGTGCCAGCAGCTCATTTAGGGGATCTGGGGGGGGTTACAATGAGCAGTTCTTC. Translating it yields CASSSFRGSGGGYNEQFF.

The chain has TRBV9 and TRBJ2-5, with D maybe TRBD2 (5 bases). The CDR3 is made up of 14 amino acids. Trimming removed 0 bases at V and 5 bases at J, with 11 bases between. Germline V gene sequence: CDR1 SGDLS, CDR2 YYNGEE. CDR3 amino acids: CASSVGPTGETQYF. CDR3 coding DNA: TGTGCCAGCAGCGTAGGACCGACGGGGGAGACCCAGTACTTC.

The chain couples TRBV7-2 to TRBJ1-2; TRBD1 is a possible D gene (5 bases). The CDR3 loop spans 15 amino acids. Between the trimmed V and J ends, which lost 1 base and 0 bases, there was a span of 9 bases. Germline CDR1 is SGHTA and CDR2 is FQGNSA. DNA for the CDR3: TGTGCCAGCAGCTTAGGGCGGGGGGCTAACTATGGCTACACCTTC. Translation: CASSLGRGANYGYTF.

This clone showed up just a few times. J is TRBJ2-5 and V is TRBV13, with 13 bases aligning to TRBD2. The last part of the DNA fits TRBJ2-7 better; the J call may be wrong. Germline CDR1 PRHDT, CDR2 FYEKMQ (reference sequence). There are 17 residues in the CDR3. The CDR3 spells CASSPGLAGLSSYEQYF. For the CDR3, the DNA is TGTGCCAGCAGCCCGGGACTAGCGGGACTAAGCTCCTACGAGCAGTACTTC.

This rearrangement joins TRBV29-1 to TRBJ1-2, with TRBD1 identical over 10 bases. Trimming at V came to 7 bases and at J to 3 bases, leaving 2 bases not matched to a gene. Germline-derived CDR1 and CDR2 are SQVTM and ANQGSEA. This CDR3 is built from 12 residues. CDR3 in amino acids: CSAGQGDYGYTF. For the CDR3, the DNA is TGCAGCGCCGGACAGGGGGACTATGGCTACACCTTC.

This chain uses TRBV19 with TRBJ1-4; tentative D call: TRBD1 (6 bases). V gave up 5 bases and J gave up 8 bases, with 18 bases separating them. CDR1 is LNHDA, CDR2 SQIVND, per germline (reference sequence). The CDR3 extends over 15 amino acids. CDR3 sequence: CASSAPGQISEKLFF. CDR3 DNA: TGTGCCAGTAGTGCTCCGGGACAAATCTCGGAAAAACTGTTTTTT.

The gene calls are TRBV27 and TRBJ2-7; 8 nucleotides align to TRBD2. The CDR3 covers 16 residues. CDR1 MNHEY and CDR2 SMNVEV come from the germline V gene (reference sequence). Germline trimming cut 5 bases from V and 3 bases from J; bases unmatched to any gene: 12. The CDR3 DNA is TGTGCCAGCAGTCCGATAGCGGGGCTCAAGCTCTACGAGCAGTACTTC. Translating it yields CASSPIAGLKLYEQYF.

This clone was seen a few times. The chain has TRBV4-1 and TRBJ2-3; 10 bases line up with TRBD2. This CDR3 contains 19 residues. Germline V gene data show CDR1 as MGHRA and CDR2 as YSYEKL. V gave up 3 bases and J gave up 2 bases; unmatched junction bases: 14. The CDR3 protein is CASSHPGLAVSVLTDTQYF. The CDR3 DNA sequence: TGCGCCAGCAGCCACCCCGGACTAGCGGTTAGTGTTCTCACAGATACGCAGTATTTT.

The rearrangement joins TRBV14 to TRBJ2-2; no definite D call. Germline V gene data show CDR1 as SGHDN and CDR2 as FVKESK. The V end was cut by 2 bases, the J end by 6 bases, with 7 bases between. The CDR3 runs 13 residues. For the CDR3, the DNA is TGTGCCAGCAGCCAATCCTACGCCGGGGAGCTGTTTTTT. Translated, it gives CASSQSYAGELFF.

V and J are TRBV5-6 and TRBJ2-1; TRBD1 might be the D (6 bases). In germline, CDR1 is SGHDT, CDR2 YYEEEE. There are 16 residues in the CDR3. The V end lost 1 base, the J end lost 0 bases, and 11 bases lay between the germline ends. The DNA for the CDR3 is TGTGCCAGCAGCTTGAGGGGGTTTAGCTCCTACAATGAGCAGTTCTTC. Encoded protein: CASSLRGFSSYNEQFF.

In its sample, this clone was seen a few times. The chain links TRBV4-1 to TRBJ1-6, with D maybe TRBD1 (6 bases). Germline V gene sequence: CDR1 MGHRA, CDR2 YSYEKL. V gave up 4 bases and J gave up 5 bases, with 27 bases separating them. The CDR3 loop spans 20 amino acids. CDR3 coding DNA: TGCGCCAGCAGCCCGTCCCCCGGGACACGGGTGTACGGGGATAATTCACCCCTCCACTTT. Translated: CASSPSPGTRVYGDNSPLHF.

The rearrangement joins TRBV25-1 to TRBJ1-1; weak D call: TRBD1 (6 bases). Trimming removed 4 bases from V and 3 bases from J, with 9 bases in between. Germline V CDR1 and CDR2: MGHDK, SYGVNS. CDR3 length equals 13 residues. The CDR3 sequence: CASSAAGDTEAFF. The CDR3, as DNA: TGTGCCAGCAGTGCCGCAGGGGACACTGAAGCTTTCTTT.